The present entry profiles one T cell receptor (beta chain) with its context. 60 Vbeta and 13 Jbeta primers were used in PCR. The table came from immunoSEQ multiplex PCR; TCRdb's copy has only in-frame clones and leaves some out. The repertoire has some 200,000 clones, about 70% of them found once; the top ten carry 2% to 3%. This specimen belongs to a study of cytomegalovirus exposure and HLA in healthy donors. Germline CDR1 and CDR2: SGHNT and YYREEE (reference sequence). The CDR3 length is 14 residues. V shed 0 bases and J shed 6 bases, with 10 bases lying between them. Sequencing was carried out using PBMCs. This TCR was sampled from a man aged 35-49 years in good health and CMV-seropositive. The chain combines TRBV5-4 with TRBJ2-1; tentative D call: TRBD2 (6 bases). CDR3 sequence reads: CASSLDSGPNEQFF. The CDR3 DNA is TGTGCCAGCAGCTTGGATAGCGGTCCCAATGAGCAGTTCTTC.